One sample yielded the 18 T cell receptor beta chains listed below, sequenced in a study of blood T cell repertoires in COVID-19. TCRdb's table, derived via immunoSEQ multiplex PCR, lists solely in-frame clones and lacks some. The sample has 200,000 to 300,000 clones, around 90% seen once; the top ten hold 0.7%. Sequencing input: peripheral blood. Receptors originate from a human donor in a cohort sampled during active COVID-19.

This clone occurred once. This chain connects TRBV5-8 to TRBJ2-7; 7 bases fit TRBD1. V lost 4 bases, J lost 9 bases, and 19 bases stayed unmatched. This CDR3 contains 16 residues. Germline V gene data show CDR1 as SGHTS and CDR2 as YDEGEE. CDR3 nucleotides: TGTGCCAGCAGCCCGAGACAGGGTGAGGGCCTCGCAGGGCAGTACTTC. This encodes CASSPRQGEGLAGQYF. The complete variable domain, with remaining parts taken from reference TRBV5-8 and TRBJ2-7, reads EAGVTQSPTHLIKTRGQQATLRCSPISGHTSVYWYQQALGLGLQFLLWYDEGEERNRGNFPPRFSGRQFPNYSSELNVNALELEDSALYLCASSPRQGEGLAGQYFGPGTRLTVT.

This clone was detected once. The chain employs TRBV5-1 and TRBJ2-7, with 9 bases lining up with TRBD1. The V gene's germline CDR1 is SGHRS and CDR2 YFSETQ. The CDR3 extends over 13 amino acids. Trimming cost V 4 bases and J 6 bases; bases outside gene matches: 5. This CDR3 reads CASSGTGYGEQYF. CDR3 coding DNA: TGCGCCAGCAGCGGGACAGGGTATGGCGAGCAGTACTTC. The full variable domain, in which reference TRBV5-1 and TRBJ2-7 provide the parts outside the CDR3, is KAGVTQTPRYLIKTRGQQVTLSCSPISGHRSVSWYQQTPGQGLQFLFEYFSETQRNKGNFPGRFSGRQFSNSRSEMNVSTLELGDSALYLCASSGTGYGEQYFGPGTRLTVT.

CDR3 in DNA: TGTGCCAGCGGCGATCTTACAGGGCAAAACGGACAGTTCTTC. Its protein is CASGDLTGQNGQFF. The genes are TRBV2 and TRBJ2-1, with D possibly matching TRBD1 (6 bases). This CDR3 spans 14 amino acids. V dropped 8 bases and J dropped 13 bases, with 24 bases sitting between them. Germline V gives CDR1 SNHLY, CDR2 FYNNEI. Together with reference TRBV2 and TRBJ2-1, the CDR3 gives the full variable domain: EPEVTQTPSHQVTQMGQEVILRCVPISNHLYFYWYRQILGQKVEFLVSFYNNEISEKSEIFDDQFSVERPDGSNFTLKIRSTKLEDSAMYFCASGDLTGQNGQFFGPGTRLTVL.

The V and J genes are TRBV5-4 and TRBJ1-2, with 8 bases lining up with TRBD1. Germline-derived CDR1 and CDR2 are SGHNT and YYREEE (reference sequence). With V trimmed by 5 bases and J by 4 bases, 10 bases remained unmatched. The CDR3 is 15 amino acids. This chain's CDR3 is CASSSGTGPPYGYTF. CDR3 DNA sequence: TGTGCCAGCAGTTCCGGGACAGGACCCCCCTATGGCTACACCTTC.

This rearrangement joins TRBV10-2 to TRBJ1-5; the D gene is possibly TRBD1 (5 bases). From germline, CDR1 is WSHSY and CDR2 SAAADI. V was cut by 3 bases and J by 4 bases, with 16 bases left in between. The CDR3 contains 16 residues. The CDR3 protein is CASSEGVGLANQPQHF. In nucleotides, the CDR3 is TGCGCCAGCAGTGAAGGGGTGGGGTTGGCAAATCAGCCCCAGCATTTT.

The chain carries TRBV2 and TRBJ2-7; D is perhaps TRBD1 (6 bases). This CDR3 has 11 residues. V lost 11 bases, J lost 6 bases, and 14 bases lay in between. Germline V gene lookup returns CDR1 SNHLY and CDR2 FYNNEI. In DNA form, the CDR3 reads TGTGCCGGCCGCAGGGGCACCGAGCAGTACTTC. Amino acid sequence: CAGRRGTEQYF.

The gene calls are TRBV27 and TRBJ1-5; 8 positions agree with TRBD1. Looked up from germline, CDR1 is MNHEY and CDR2 is SMNVEV (reference sequence). V was pared by 4 bases and J by 4 bases, with 6 bases of the junction left unmatched. This CDR3 region has 15 residues. CDR3 in DNA: TGTGCCAGCAGTTCATTCGGACAGGGAAATCAGCCCCAGCATTTT. It translates to CASSSFGQGNQPQHF.

The chain employs TRBV7-2 and TRBJ1-3; D is unresolved. The V gene lost 5 bases and the J gene lost 0 bases, with 17 bases spanning the gap. The length of the CDR3 is 17 residues. The germline CDR1 and CDR2 sequences are SGHTA and FQGNSA. CDR3 in DNA: TGTGCCAGCAGCCCCGTGGGCAGCCTGAGCTCTGGAAACACCATATATTTT. It is translated as CASSPVGSLSSGNTIYF.

The J gene is TRBJ2-3, the V gene TRBV5-1; D perhaps matches TRBD1 (5 bases). V was pared by 4 bases and J by 1 base, with 19 bases between. Germline lookup yields CDR1 SGHRS and CDR2 YFSETQ. The CDR3 length is 17 residues. The CDR3 DNA follows: TGCGCCAGCAGCATCCAAGGGGCCCTTGGGGGCACAGATACGCAGTATTTT. Translated, it gives CASSIQGALGGTDTQYF.

V and J are TRBV20-1 and TRBJ2-7, with 7 bases that match TRBD1. Germline V gene data show CDR1 as DFQATT and CDR2 as SNEGSKA (reference sequence). V lost 3 bases and J lost 2; bases outside the gene matches: 16. The CDR3 consists of 17 residues. The CDR3 DNA reads TGCAGTGCTAGTCAGCAGGGGGTCGGTGCGGGCCCCTACGAGCAGTACTTC. Amino acid sequence: CSASQQGVGAGPYEQYF.

The rearrangement joins TRBV28 to TRBJ2-1; maybe TRBD1 (8 bases). Germline V CDR1 and CDR2: MDHEN, SYDVKM. The CDR3 is 14 amino acids. Trimming stripped 5 bases from V and 7 bases from J, with 15 bases between. For the CDR3, the DNA is TGTGCCAGCAGTACAACAGGGGGGGGTAATGAGCAGTTCTTC. Amino acids: CASSTTGGGNEQFF. The full variable domain, with the rest looked up from reference TRBV28 and TRBJ2-1, is DVKVTQSSRYLVKRTGEKVFLECVQDMDHENMFWYRQDPGLGLRLIYFSYDVKMKEKGDIPEGYSVSREKKERFSLILESASTNQTSMYLCASSTTGGGNEQFFGPGTRLTVL.

This clone showed up just once. One junction end disagrees with the germline gene, perhaps due to a read error. The CDR3 spells CASRQGSREWYEQYF. DNA of the CDR3: TGCGCCAGCAGACAAGGCTCAAGGGAGTGGTACGAGCAGTACTTC. The chain uses TRBV4-3 and TRBJ2-7; tentatively, D is TRBD2 (5 bases). Germline V gene data show CDR1 as LGHNA and CDR2 as YSLEER. This CDR3 is built from 15 residues.

The chain uses TRBV5-4 and TRBJ1-1; 12 nucleotides line up with TRBD1. V dropped 2 bases and J dropped 3; count of bases not matched to a gene: 8. Germline V CDR1 and CDR2: SGHNT, YYREEE (reference sequence). The CDR3 runs to 17 residues. CDR3 nucleotide sequence: TGTGCCAGCAGCTTCGGGACAGGGGGCGCGTCGGACACTGAAGCTTTCTTT. Protein: CASSFGTGGASDTEAFF.

Worth noting for this clone: An end of the junction does not agree with germline; a read error may underlie this. The chain is built from TRBV7-9 and TRBJ1-1; D perhaps matches TRBD1 (5 bases). Germline V gene data show CDR1 as SEHNR and CDR2 as FQNEAQ (reference sequence). The CDR3 is 12 residues long. CDR3 region: CASSLGGPRGHF. DNA of the CDR3: TGTGCCAGCAGCTTAGGCGGACCGCGGGGCCACTTT.

The rearrangement links TRBV9 to TRBJ2-2, with 8 bases aligning to TRBD2. This CDR3 is 18 amino acids long. V lost 2 bases and J lost 1; bases outside the gene matches: 10. Germline CDR1 reads SGDLS; CDR2 reads YYNGEE. CDR3 sequence (DNA): TGTGCCAGCAGCGTTACCTCAGCGGGGGTGTTGAACACCGGGGAGCTGTTTTTT. Its protein is CASSVTSAGVLNTGELFF.

This sequence joins TRBV7-7 and TRBJ1-6, with D hard to call. Trimming left V 5 bases short and J 9 bases short, with 11 bases between. The CDR3 has 13 residues. Germline V gene lookup returns CDR1 SSHAT and CDR2 FNYEAQ (reference sequence). In nucleotides, the CDR3 is TGTGCCAGCAGCGTAAACGAGGGTTCACCCCTCCACTTT. Translation gives CASSVNEGSPLHF.

This CDR3 reads CASSRLANQETQYF. CDR3 nucleotides: TGTGCCAGCAGCAGACTAGCGAACCAAGAGACCCAGTACTTC. This chain uses TRBV6-2 or TRBV6-3 with TRBJ2-5; 8 bases match TRBD2. This CDR3 region has 14 residues. J gave up 0 bases and V 6 bases, and 3 bases lay outside the gene matches. Germline CDR1 MNHEY, CDR2 SVGEGT.

The chain links TRBV7-3 to TRBJ2-1, with a weak D call TRBD2 (5 bases). CDR1 and CDR2 (germline): SGHTA, FQGTGA. The CDR3 covers 16 residues. The V end was cut by 1 base, the J end by 0 bases, with 10 bases between. Here the CDR3 reads CASSLMPAASYNEQFF. For the CDR3, the DNA is TGTGCCAGCAGCTTAATGCCAGCGGCCTCCTACAATGAGCAGTTCTTC.